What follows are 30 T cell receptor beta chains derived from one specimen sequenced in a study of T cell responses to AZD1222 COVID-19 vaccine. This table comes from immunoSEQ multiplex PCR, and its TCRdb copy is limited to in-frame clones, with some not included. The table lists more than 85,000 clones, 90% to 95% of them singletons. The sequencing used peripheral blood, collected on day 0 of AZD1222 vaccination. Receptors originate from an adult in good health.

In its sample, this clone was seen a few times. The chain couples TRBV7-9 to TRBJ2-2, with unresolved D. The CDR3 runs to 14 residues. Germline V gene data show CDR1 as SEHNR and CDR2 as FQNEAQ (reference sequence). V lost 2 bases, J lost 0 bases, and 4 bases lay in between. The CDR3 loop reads CASSLFPNTGELFF. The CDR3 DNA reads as TGTGCCAGCAGCTTATTCCCGAACACCGGGGAGCTGTTTTTT. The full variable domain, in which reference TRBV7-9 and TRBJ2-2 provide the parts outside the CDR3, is DTGVSQNPRHKITKRGQNVTFRCDPISEHNRLYWYRQTLGQGPEFLTYFQNEAQLEKSRLLSDRFSAERPKGSFSTLEIQRTEQGDSAMYLCASSLFPNTGELFFGEGSRLTVL.

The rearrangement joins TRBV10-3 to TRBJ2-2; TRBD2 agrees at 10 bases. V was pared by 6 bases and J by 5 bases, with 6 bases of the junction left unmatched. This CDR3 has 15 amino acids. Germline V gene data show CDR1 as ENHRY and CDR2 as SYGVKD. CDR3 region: CAISPSGGGTGELFF. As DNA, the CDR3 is TGTGCCATCAGCCCTAGCGGGGGAGGAACCGGGGAGCTGTTTTTT.

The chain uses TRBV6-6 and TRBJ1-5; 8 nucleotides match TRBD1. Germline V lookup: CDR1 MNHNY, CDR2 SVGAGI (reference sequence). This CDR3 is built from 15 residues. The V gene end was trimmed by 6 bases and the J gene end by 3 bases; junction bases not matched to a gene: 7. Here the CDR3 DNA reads TGTGCCAGCAGCCCAGGACAGGGTGACAATCAGCCCCAGCATTTT. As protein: CASSPGQGDNQPQHF.

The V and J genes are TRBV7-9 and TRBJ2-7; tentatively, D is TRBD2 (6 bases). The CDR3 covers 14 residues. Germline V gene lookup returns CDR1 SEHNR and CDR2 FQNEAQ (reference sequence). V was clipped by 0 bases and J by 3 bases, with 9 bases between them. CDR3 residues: CASSLAGLRYEQYF. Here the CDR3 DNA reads TGTGCCAGCAGCTTAGCGGGACTCCGCTACGAGCAGTACTTC.

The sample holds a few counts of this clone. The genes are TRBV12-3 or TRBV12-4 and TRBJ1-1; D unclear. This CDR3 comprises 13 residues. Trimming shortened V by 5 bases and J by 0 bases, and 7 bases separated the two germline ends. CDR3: CASSHKLNTEAFF. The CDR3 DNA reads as TGTGCCAGCAGTCACAAATTGAACACTGAAGCTTTCTTT.

The CDR3 region is CASSPLAANTGELFF. CDR3 in DNA: TGTGCCAGCAGCCCACTAGCGGCGAACACCGGGGAGCTGTTTTTT. This rearrangement joins TRBV3-1 (or the pseudogene TRBV3-2) to TRBJ2-2, with TRBD2 identical over 8 bases. The CDR3 covers 15 residues. V dropped 4 bases and J dropped 0; count of bases not matched to a gene: 1. The germline V gene has CDR1 LGHDT and CDR2 YNNKEL (reference sequence).

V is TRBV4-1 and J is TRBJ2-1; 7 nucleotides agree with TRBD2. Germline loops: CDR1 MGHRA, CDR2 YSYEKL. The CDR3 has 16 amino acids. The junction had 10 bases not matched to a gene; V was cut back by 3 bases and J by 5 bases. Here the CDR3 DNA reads TGCGCCAGCAGCCACCAAGCGGGGTCAGCTCACAATGAGCAGTTCTTC. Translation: CASSHQAGSAHNEQFF.

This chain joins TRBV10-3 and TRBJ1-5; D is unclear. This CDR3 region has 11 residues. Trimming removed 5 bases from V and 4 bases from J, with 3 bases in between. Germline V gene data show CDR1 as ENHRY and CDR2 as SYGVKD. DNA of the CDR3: TGTGCCATCAGTAGAAATCAGCCCCAGCATTTT. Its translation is CAISRNQPQHF.

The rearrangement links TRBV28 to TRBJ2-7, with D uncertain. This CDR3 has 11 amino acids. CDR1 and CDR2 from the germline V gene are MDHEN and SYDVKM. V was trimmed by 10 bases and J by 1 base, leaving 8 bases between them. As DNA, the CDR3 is TGTGCCACGAGGAAATCCTACGAGCAGTACTTC. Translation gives CATRKSYEQYF.

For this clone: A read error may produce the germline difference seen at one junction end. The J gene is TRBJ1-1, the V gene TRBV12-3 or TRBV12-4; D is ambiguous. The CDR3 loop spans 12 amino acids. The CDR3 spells CASRLGSTEAFF. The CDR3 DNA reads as TGTGCCAGCAGGTTAGGGAGCACTGAAGCTTTCTTT.

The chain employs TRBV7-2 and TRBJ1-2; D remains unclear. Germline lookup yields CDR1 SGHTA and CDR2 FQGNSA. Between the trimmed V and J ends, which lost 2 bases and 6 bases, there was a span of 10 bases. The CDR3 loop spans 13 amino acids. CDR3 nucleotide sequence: TGTGCCAGCAGCTTATCGAGGGTGGATGGCTACACCTTC. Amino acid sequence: CASSLSRVDGYTF.

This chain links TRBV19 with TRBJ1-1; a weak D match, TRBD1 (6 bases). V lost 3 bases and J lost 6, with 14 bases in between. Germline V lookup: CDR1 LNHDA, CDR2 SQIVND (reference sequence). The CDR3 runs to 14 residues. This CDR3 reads CASSISQGIAEAFF. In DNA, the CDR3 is TGTGCCAGTAGTATTTCACAGGGTATCGCTGAAGCTTTCTTT.

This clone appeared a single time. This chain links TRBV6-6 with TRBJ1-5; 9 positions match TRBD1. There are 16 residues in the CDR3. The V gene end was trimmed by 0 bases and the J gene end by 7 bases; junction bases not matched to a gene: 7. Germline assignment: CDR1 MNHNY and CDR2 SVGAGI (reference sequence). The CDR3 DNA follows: TGTGCCAGCAGTTACTCCCGGGACAGGGATAGACAGCCCCAGCATTTT. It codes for CASSYSRDRDRQPQHF.

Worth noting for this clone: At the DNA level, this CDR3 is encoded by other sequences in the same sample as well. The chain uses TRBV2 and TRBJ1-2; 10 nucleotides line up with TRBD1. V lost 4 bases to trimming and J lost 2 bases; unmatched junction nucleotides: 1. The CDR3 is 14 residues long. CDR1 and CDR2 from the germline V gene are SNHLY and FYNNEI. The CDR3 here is CASSGTGGNYGYTF. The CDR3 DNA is TGTGCCAGCAGTGGGACAGGGGGGAACTATGGCTACACCTTC.

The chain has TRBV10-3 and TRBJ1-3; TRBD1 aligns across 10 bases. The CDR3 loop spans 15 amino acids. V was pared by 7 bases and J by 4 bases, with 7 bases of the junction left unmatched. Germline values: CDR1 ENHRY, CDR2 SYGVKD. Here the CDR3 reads CAIMATGGIGNTIYF. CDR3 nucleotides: TGTGCCATCATGGCGACAGGGGGCATCGGAAACACCATATATTTT.

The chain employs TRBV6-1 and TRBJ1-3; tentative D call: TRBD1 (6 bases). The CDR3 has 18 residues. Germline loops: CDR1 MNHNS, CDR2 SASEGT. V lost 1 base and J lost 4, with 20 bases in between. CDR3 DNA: TGTGCCAGCAGTGAAGTAAGGGCAATTTTGGGGGCCGGAAACACCATATATTTT. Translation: CASSEVRAILGAGNTIYF.

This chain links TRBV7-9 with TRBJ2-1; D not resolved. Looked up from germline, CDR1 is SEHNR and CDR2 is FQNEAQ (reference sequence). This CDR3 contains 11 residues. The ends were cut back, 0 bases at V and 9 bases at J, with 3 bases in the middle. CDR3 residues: CASSLAPEQFF. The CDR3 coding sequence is TGTGCCAGCAGCTTAGCCCCTGAGCAGTTCTTC. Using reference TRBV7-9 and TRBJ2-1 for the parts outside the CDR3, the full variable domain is DTGVSQNPRHKITKRGQNVTFRCDPISEHNRLYWYRQTLGQGPEFLTYFQNEAQLEKSRLLSDRFSAERPKGSFSTLEIQRTEQGDSAMYLCASSLAPEQFFGPGTRLTVL.

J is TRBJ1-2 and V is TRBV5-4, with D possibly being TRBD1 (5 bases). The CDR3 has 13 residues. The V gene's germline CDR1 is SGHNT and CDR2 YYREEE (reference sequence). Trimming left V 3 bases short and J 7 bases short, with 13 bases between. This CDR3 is CASSYDTGGGYTF. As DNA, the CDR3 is TGTGCCAGCAGCTATGACACGGGGGGTGGCTACACCTTC.

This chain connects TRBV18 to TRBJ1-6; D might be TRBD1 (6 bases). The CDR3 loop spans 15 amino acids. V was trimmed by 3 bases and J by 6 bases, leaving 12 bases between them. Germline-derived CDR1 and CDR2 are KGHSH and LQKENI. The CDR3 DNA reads TGTGCCAGCTCACCCACGGGAGGGGGTAATTCACCCCTCCACTTT. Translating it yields CASSPTGGGNSPLHF.

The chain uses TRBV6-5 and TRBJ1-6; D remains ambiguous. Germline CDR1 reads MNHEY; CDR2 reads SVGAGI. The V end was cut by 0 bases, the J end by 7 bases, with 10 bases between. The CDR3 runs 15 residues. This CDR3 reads CASSYSRVPNSPLHF. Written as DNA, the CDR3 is TGTGCCAGCAGTTACTCGAGGGTCCCGAATTCACCCCTCCACTTT.

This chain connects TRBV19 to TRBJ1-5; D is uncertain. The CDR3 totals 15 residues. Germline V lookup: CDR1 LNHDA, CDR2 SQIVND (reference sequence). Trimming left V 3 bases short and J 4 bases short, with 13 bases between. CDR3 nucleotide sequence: TGTGCCAGTAGTATCCGTCTCAGTGAGAATCAGCCCCAGCATTTT. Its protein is CASSIRLSENQPQHF.

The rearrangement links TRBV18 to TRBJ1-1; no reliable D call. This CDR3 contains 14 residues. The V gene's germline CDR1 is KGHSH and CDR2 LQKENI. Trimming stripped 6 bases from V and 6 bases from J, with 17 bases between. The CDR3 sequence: CASSPPGPSSEAFF. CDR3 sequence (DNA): TGTGCCAGCTCCCCCCCCGGACCGAGCTCTGAAGCTTTCTTT.

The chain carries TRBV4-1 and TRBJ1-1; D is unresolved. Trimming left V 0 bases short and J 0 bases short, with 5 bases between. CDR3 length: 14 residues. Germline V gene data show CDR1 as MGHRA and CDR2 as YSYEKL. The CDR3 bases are TGCGCCAGCAGCCAAGACCCCTTGAACACTGAAGCTTTCTTT. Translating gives CASSQDPLNTEAFF.

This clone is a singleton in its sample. CDR3 sequence: CASSWDGTNYGYTF. CDR3 sequence (DNA): TGCGCCAGCAGCTGGGACGGAACTAACTATGGCTACACCTTC. The chain combines TRBV5-1 with TRBJ1-2, with D possibly TRBD1 on 5 matching bases. Germline V gives CDR1 SGHRS, CDR2 YFSETQ. V lost 3 bases and J 0 bases, leaving 9 bases between the germline ends. The CDR3 sequence is 14 residues long. Using reference TRBV5-1 and TRBJ1-2 for the parts outside the CDR3, the full variable domain is KAGVTQTPRYLIKTRGQQVTLSCSPISGHRSVSWYQQTPGQGLQFLFEYFSETQRNKGNFPGRFSGRQFSNSRSEMNVSTLELGDSALYLCASSWDGTNYGYTFGSGTRLTVV.

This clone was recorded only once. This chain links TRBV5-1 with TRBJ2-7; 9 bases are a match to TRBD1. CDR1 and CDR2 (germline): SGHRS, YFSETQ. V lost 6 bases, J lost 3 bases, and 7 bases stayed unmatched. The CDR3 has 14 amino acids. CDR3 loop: CASNEGQGGYEQYF. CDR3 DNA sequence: TGCGCCAGCAACGAGGGACAGGGAGGCTACGAGCAGTACTTC.

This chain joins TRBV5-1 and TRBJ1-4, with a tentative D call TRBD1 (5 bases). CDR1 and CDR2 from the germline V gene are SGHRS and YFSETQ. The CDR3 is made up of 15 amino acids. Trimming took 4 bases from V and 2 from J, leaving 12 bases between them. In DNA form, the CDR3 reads TGCGCCAGCAGCCCCTCCGGGGCTACTAATGAAAAACTGTTTTTT. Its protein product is CASSPSGATNEKLFF.

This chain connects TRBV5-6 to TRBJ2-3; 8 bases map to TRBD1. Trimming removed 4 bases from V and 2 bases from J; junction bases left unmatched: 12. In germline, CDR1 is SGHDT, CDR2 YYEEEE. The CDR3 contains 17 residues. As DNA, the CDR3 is TGTGCCAGCAGCCAAAAAACAGGACAGGGAGCCACAGATACGCAGTATTTT. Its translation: CASSQKTGQGATDTQYF.

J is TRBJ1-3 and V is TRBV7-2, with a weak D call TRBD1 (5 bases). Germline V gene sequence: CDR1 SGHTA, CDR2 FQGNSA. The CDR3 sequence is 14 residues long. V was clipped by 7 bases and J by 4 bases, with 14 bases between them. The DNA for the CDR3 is TGTGCCAGCACGGGGCAGATTCAAGGAAACACCATATATTTT. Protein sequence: CASTGQIQGNTIYF.

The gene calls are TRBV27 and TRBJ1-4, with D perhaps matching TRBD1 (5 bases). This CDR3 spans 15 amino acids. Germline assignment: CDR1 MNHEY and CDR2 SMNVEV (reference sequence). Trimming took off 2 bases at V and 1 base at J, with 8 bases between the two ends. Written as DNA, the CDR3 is TGTGCCAGCAGTTTAGGGGGGGGAACTAATGAAAAACTGTTTTTT. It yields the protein CASSLGGGTNEKLFF.

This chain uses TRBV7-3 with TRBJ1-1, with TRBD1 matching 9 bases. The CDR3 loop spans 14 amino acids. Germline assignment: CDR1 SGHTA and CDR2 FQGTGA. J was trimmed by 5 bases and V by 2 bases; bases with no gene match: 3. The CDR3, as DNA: TGTGCCAGCAGCTTATGGGGACAGGGTACTGAAGCTTTCTTT. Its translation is CASSLWGQGTEAFF.